The clone carrying this T cell receptor (beta chain) was recorded many times. This record comes from a study of spatial heterogeneity in lung cancer. Time point described: blood at routine non-recurrence follow-up after resection. One entry per CDR3 protein, called by TCRdb with MiXCR from the 5' RACE reads. This table holds about 38,000 distinct CDR3 sequences, under 9% found once. The ends were cut back, 0 bases at V and 4 bases at J, with 13 bases in the middle. The CDR3 spans 14 residues. The germline CDR1 and CDR2 sequences are DFQATT and SNEGSKA (reference sequence). The sequencing here drew on PBMCs, taken at follow-up. The chain uses TRBV20-1 and TRBJ2-7; a possible D gene is TRBD2 (6 bases). This receptor was taken from a male donor with early-stage non-small cell lung cancer. In DNA form, the CDR3 reads TGCAGTGCTAGAGAGGGAGGAAACAATTACGAGCAGTACTTC. Translating gives CSAREGGNNYEQYF.